The 32 T cell receptor beta chains below were found in one sample sequenced in a study of cytomegalovirus exposure and HLA in healthy donors. The data were produced by immunoSEQ multiplex PCR, yet TCRdb's version contains in-frame clones alone and is incomplete. The data show 150,000 to 200,000 clones, 85% seen once. What was sequenced was PBMCs. Receptors originate from a man aged 18 to 35 in good health and CMV-seropositive.

The rearrangement links TRBV6-1 to TRBJ2-1; D is uncertain. Germline V lookup: CDR1 MNHNS, CDR2 SASEGT. V lost 6 bases to trimming and J lost 3 bases, with 12 bases between them. The CDR3 loop spans 14 amino acids. CDR3 protein: CASSRLTGYNEQFF. The CDR3 nucleotides are TGTGCCAGCAGCCGTCTAACGGGCTACAATGAGCAGTTCTTC.

The gene calls are TRBV29-1 and TRBJ2-1; TRBD2 matches 10 bases. The germline gives CDR1 SQVTM, CDR2 ANQGSEA. The CDR3 has 14 residues. Trimming took 7 bases from V and 9 from J; bases not matched to a gene: 12. The CDR3 DNA reads as TGCAGCGGCCTAGCGGGAGATTCCCACAGTGAGCAGTTCTTC. Translating it yields CSGLAGDSHSEQFF.

J is TRBJ2-7 and V is TRBV29-1; D gene uncertain. The CDR3 sequence is 13 residues long. V was clipped by 5 bases and J by 0 bases, with 11 bases between them. Germline lookup yields CDR1 SQVTM and CDR2 ANQGSEA. CDR3 nucleotide sequence: TGCAGCGTTTATTCGAGGAGCTCCTACGAGCAGTACTTC. It specifies CSVYSRSSYEQYF.

The genes are TRBV28 and TRBJ2-2; D is perhaps TRBD2 (5 bases). Trimming removed 7 bases at V and 4 bases at J, with 16 bases between. This CDR3 contains 15 residues. Per germline, CDR1 MDHEN and CDR2 SYDVKM. The CDR3 DNA reads as TGTGCCAGCACCCCGGGGTGGGGTAGCACCGGGGAGCTGTTTTTT. It encodes CASTPGWGSTGELFF.

V and J are TRBV7-8 and TRBJ1-1, with 10 positions matching TRBD1. The ends lost 4 bases at V and 4 bases at J; junction bases unmatched: 3. The CDR3 totals 14 residues. Germline CDR1 is SGHVS and CDR2 is FQNEAQ. Written as DNA, the CDR3 is TGTGCCAGCAGCTACCGGGACAGGGGCACTGAAGCTTTCTTT. Amino acids: CASSYRDRGTEAFF.

In this sample, this clone turned up a few times. The chain uses TRBV11-2 and TRBJ1-2, with D possibly being TRBD1 (6 bases). The CDR3 length is 13 residues. Deletions cut 3 bases from V and 3 bases from J, with 8 bases between. CDR1 and CDR2 from the germline V gene are SGHAT and FQNNGV. CDR3: CASSFPGDYGYTF. Written as DNA, the CDR3 is TGTGCCAGCAGCTTCCCAGGGGACTATGGCTACACCTTC.

The rearrangement joins TRBV5-1 to TRBJ2-5; D may be TRBD2 (5 bases). Germline CDR1 and CDR2: SGHRS and YFSETQ. Trimming removed 0 bases from V and 7 bases from J, with 10 bases in between. The CDR3 extends over 13 amino acids. CDR3 region: CASSLGAGGTQYF. For the CDR3, the DNA is TGCGCCAGCAGCTTGGGGGCGGGCGGGACCCAGTACTTC.

As DNA, the CDR3 is TGTGCCAGCAGCTCCACCGGGGTATACAATGAGCAGTTCTTC. Its protein product is CASSSTGVYNEQFF. The chain recombines TRBV5-5 with TRBJ2-1; D might be TRBD2 (5 bases). With 3 bases removed from V and 4 bases from J, the gap between germline ends came to 11 bases. Germline V gives CDR1 SGHKS, CDR2 YYEKEE (reference sequence). The CDR3 contains 14 residues.

The genes are TRBV27 and TRBJ2-3; 10 bases align to TRBD1. V lost 4 bases, J lost 3 bases, and 1 base stayed unmatched. CDR1 is MNHEY and CDR2 is SMNVEV in the germline V gene (reference sequence). CDR3 size: 14 residues. Here the CDR3 reads CASSSGQGTDTQYF. The CDR3 region has the DNA TGTGCCAGCAGTTCGGGACAGGGGACAGATACGCAGTATTTT.

The chain couples TRBV7-9 to TRBJ2-1; no reliable D call. Germline loops: CDR1 SEHNR, CDR2 FQNEAQ (reference sequence). Trimming pared 1 base from V and 3 bases from J, leaving 10 bases between. CDR3 length equals 15 residues. CDR3 sequence reads: CASSLGKRLYNEQFF. CDR3 DNA: TGTGCCAGCAGCTTAGGCAAGCGACTCTACAATGAGCAGTTCTTC.

This rearrangement joins TRBV30 to TRBJ1-1; 11 bases match TRBD1. J lost 4 bases, V lost 5 bases, and 12 bases had no gene match. The CDR3 consists of 16 residues. Per germline, CDR1 GTSNPN and CDR2 SVGIG (reference sequence). The CDR3 sequence: CAWGSDRGRTGTEAFF. CDR3 DNA sequence: TGTGCCTGGGGGTCGGACAGGGGGCGGACGGGCACTGAAGCTTTCTTT.

This sequence joins TRBV9 and TRBJ1-3, with D uncertain. Germline lookup yields CDR1 SGDLS and CDR2 YYNGEE. V shed 3 bases and J shed 0 bases, with 7 bases lying between them. The CDR3 has 14 amino acids. The CDR3 nucleotides are TGTGCCAGCAGCGAGGAGCACTCTGGAAACACCATATATTTT. Translation: CASSEEHSGNTIYF.

The chain has TRBV30 and TRBJ2-1; a possible D gene is TRBD1 (5 bases). Germline assignment: CDR1 GTSNPN and CDR2 SVGIG (reference sequence). Trimming took 5 bases from V and 2 from J, leaving 7 bases between them. The CDR3 consists of 12 residues. The CDR3 spells CAWGATYNEQFF. The CDR3 DNA reads TGTGCCTGGGGGGCTACCTACAATGAGCAGTTCTTC.

The chain employs TRBV27 and TRBJ2-7, with 7 positions matching TRBD1. Trimming cost V 5 bases and J 7 bases; bases outside gene matches: 11. This CDR3 comprises 14 residues. Germline-derived CDR1 and CDR2 are MNHEY and SMNVEV (reference sequence). Here the CDR3 DNA reads TGTGCCAGCAGTGCGCCGGGACAGACCCAGGAGCAGTACTTC. Translation gives CASSAPGQTQEQYF.

The V gene is TRBV10-3, the J gene TRBJ2-1, with 7 nucleotides matching TRBD1. This CDR3 spans 15 amino acids. The ends lost 2 bases at V and 5 bases at J; junction bases unmatched: 6. The germline V gene has CDR1 ENHRY and CDR2 SYGVKD. The CDR3 region has the DNA TGTGCCATCAGTGAGAGTCAGGGGGTTGACAATGAGCAGTTCTTC. This sequence encodes CAISESQGVDNEQFF.

The chain links TRBV4-2 to TRBJ1-4; TRBD1 might be the D (6 bases). The CDR3 length is 16 residues. CDR1 and CDR2 (germline): LGHNA, YNFKEQ. V was shortened by 0 bases and J by 5 bases, with 13 bases between the two germline ends. CDR3 DNA: TGTGCCAGCAGCCAAGATCAGGGTACAGGGAATGAAAAACTGTTTTTT. Translation gives CASSQDQGTGNEKLFF.

The CDR3 region is CAWSAGANEKLFF. DNA of the CDR3: TGTGCCTGGAGTGCAGGGGCTAATGAAAAACTGTTTTTT. The chain combines TRBV30 with TRBJ1-4; tentatively, D is TRBD1 (6 bases). The V gene's germline CDR1 is GTSNPN and CDR2 SVGIG (reference sequence). Trimming removed 1 base at V and 3 bases at J, with 6 bases between. This CDR3 is 13 amino acids long.

V and J are TRBV10-1 and TRBJ2-1, with D possibly TRBD2 on 6 matching bases. V lost 2 bases to trimming and J lost 0 bases, with 11 bases between them. From germline, CDR1 is WNHNN and CDR2 SYGVQD (reference sequence). CDR3 length: 16 amino acids. The CDR3 here is CASSERGSSSYNEQFF. The CDR3 DNA reads TGCGCCAGCAGTGAGCGGGGGTCGAGCTCCTACAATGAGCAGTTCTTC.

This clone was detected only a few times. The chain recombines TRBV30 with TRBJ2-7, with 7 bases fitting TRBD2. Germline V CDR1 and CDR2: GTSNPN, SVGIG (reference sequence). V dropped 0 bases and J dropped 8; count of bases not matched to a gene: 7. CDR3 length equals 13 residues. The CDR3 region is CAWSVGGSWKQYF. For the CDR3, the DNA is TGTGCCTGGAGTGTCGGCGGGAGCTGGAAGCAGTACTTC.

V usage is TRBV6-1 and J usage is TRBJ2-7; the D is unclear. The CDR3 is 13 amino acids. In germline, CDR1 is MNHNS, CDR2 SASEGT. V dropped 5 bases and J dropped 7 bases, with 15 bases sitting between them. CDR3 sequence (DNA): TGTGCCAGCAGTCCCCGTTCAGGAAAAGAGCAGTACTTC. Its protein is CASSPRSGKEQYF.

This clone was recorded a few times. The chain links TRBV27 to TRBJ1-2; 9 nucleotides match TRBD1. Germline CDR1 is MNHEY and CDR2 is SMNVEV (reference sequence). There are 13 residues in the CDR3. V dropped 5 bases and J dropped 7; count of bases not matched to a gene: 5. CDR3 protein: CASSPDRGAGYTF. CDR3 nucleotide sequence: TGTGCCAGCAGTCCGGACAGGGGCGCTGGCTACACCTTC.

This sequence joins TRBV28 and TRBJ2-7, with 8 bases that match TRBD1. The V gene end was trimmed by 4 bases and the J gene end by 0 bases; junction bases not matched to a gene: 11. Germline V lookup: CDR1 MDHEN, CDR2 SYDVKM. This CDR3 has 17 amino acids. The CDR3 is CASSSQEGQGFSYEQYF. CDR3 in DNA: TGTGCCAGCAGTTCTCAGGAAGGACAGGGATTCTCCTACGAGCAGTACTTC. Combining the CDR3 with reference TRBV28 and TRBJ2-7 gives the whole variable domain DVKVTQSSRYLVKRTGEKVFLECVQDMDHENMFWYRQDPGLGLRLIYFSYDVKMKEKGDIPEGYSVSREKKERFSLILESASTNQTSMYLCASSSQEGQGFSYEQYFGPGTRLTVT.

The V gene is TRBV14, the J gene TRBJ2-5; 10 nucleotides agree with TRBD2. The CDR3 sequence is 16 residues long. The germline V gene has CDR1 SGHDN and CDR2 FVKESK. The ends lost 1 base at V and 5 bases at J; junction bases unmatched: 7. The chain's CDR3 is CASSQASGRGDETQYF. The CDR3 coding sequence is TGTGCCAGCAGCCAAGCCAGCGGGAGGGGGGATGAGACCCAGTACTTC.

This clone was counted a single time. V usage is TRBV4-1 and J usage is TRBJ1-2; no reliable D call. Trimming removed 5 bases from V and 6 bases from J, with 22 bases in between. This CDR3 has 16 residues. CDR1 is MGHRA, CDR2 YSYEKL, per germline. DNA for the CDR3: TGCGCCAGCAGCACTCGTCCGACATCACCGCTGGATGGCTACACCTTC. Amino acids: CASSTRPTSPLDGYTF.

The chain is built from TRBV28 and TRBJ2-5, with D unresolved. Per germline, CDR1 MDHEN and CDR2 SYDVKM. V was trimmed by 2 bases and J by 5 bases, leaving 18 bases between them. CDR3 length equals 16 residues. DNA for the CDR3: TGTGCCAGCAGTTTAGTTCTGCGGTCCACCGGGGAGACCCAGTACTTC. Translating gives CASSLVLRSTGETQYF.

The V call is TRBV11-3, the J call TRBJ1-1, with D uncertain. CDR3 length: 13 amino acids. CDR1 SGHNT and CDR2 YENEEA come from the germline V gene. Deletions cut 2 bases from V and 1 base from J, with 5 bases between. CDR3 region: CASSLRQNTEAFF. The DNA for the CDR3 is TGTGCCAGCAGCTTAAGACAGAACACTGAAGCTTTCTTT.

A few counts support this clone. This chain connects TRBV11-2 to TRBJ2-5; possible D gene TRBD2, 6 bases. The germline V gene encodes CDR1 SGHAT and CDR2 FQNNGV. Trimming removed 1 base at V and 3 bases at J, with 9 bases between. The CDR3 is 14 amino acids. CDR3 sequence (DNA): TGTGCCAGCAGCTTAGGCGGGGAGGAAGAGACCCAGTACTTC. This codes for CASSLGGEEETQYF.

This chain uses TRBV4-1 with TRBJ1-1; 10 nucleotides agree with TRBD1. The CDR3 runs to 15 residues. Germline-derived CDR1 and CDR2 are MGHRA and YSYEKL. J lost 3 bases, V lost 4 bases, and 5 bases had no gene match. The CDR3 sequence: CASSPLGTGDTEAFF. The CDR3, as DNA: TGCGCCAGCAGCCCTCTTGGGACAGGGGACACTGAAGCTTTCTTT.

The chain carries TRBV13 and TRBJ2-3, with 14 positions matching TRBD2. V lost 1 base to trimming and J lost 5 bases; unmatched junction nucleotides: 5. The CDR3 spans 17 residues. The germline CDR1 and CDR2 sequences are PRHDT and FYEKMQ (reference sequence). DNA for the CDR3: TGTGCCAGCAGCTTAGTAGGCGGGACTAGCGGGAGAGATACGCAGTATTTT. Residues: CASSLVGGTSGRDTQYF.

This chain joins TRBV5-1 and TRBJ2-7; D unresolved. CDR1 and CDR2 (germline): SGHRS, YFSETQ. Trimming cost V 0 bases and J 7 bases, with 17 bases left between them. The CDR3 contains 15 residues. The CDR3 protein is CASSLGASFGGEQYF. Here the CDR3 DNA reads TGCGCCAGCAGCTTGGGGGCGAGCTTTGGTGGGGAGCAGTACTTC.

CDR3 sequence (DNA): TGTGCCAGCAGTTATCGGACAGGGGGCGCGAGGGACACTGAAGCTTTCTTT. Protein sequence: CASSYRTGGARDTEAFF. The V and J genes are TRBV11-2 and TRBJ1-1, with 11 bases aligning to TRBD1. The CDR3 runs 17 residues. The J segment lost 3 bases and the V segment lost 6 bases, leaving 12 bases of the junction unmatched. Per germline, CDR1 SGHAT and CDR2 FQNNGV.

The genes are TRBV25-1 and TRBJ1-4; D not resolved. V gave up 2 bases and J gave up 7 bases, with 14 bases separating them. The CDR3 runs 15 residues. CDR1 MGHDK and CDR2 SYGVNS come from the germline V gene. The CDR3 nucleotides read TGTGCCAGCAGTGAACCGGGGTTAGTACGTGAAAAACTGTTTTTT. Translating gives CASSEPGLVREKLFF.